Given below is one T cell receptor (beta chain) in context. The source of the sample is a study of blood T cell repertoires in COVID-19. Method: immunoSEQ multiplex PCR; TCRdb's copy keeps in-frame clones and lacks some. The sample carries some 250,000 clones, about 90% recorded once. This CDR3 has 17 residues. Germline lookup yields CDR1 SEHNR and CDR2 FQNEAQ (reference sequence). J gave up 2 bases and V 5 bases, and 13 bases lay outside the gene matches. Sample: peripheral blood. The clonotype originates from a woman between 25 and 40 years old who had recovered from COVID-19. This chain links TRBV7-9 with TRBJ2-3, with 7 bases matching TRBD2. CDR3 in DNA: TGTGCCAGCAGCCAACCCCAGAGGCGGGGGTTCACAGATACGCAGTATTTT. Protein product: CASSQPQRRGFTDTQYF.